This T cell receptor beta chain was sequenced for a study of neurological immune-mediated disorders. Notes on the study in general: Multiple sclerosis, the disease with the least TCR clonal expansion, fell below healthy controls, whereas HTLV-1-associated myelopathy showed the most.

J lost 7 bases, V lost 5 bases, and 11 bases had no gene match. The germline CDR1 and CDR2 sequences are SEHNR and FQNEAQ (reference sequence). The CDR3 sequence is 16 residues long. TCRdb reprocessed the 5' RACE reads with MiXCR, giving one entry per CDR3 protein. The repertoire holds 14,000 or so distinct CDR3 sequences, with less than 11% as singletons. This clonotype was picked up many times. What it binds is unknown. The sample comprised PBMCs. The receptor comes from a woman aged 40 to 55 in good health. V gene TRBV7-9 combines with J gene TRBJ2-2, with 9 bases matching TRBD1. This chain's CDR3 is CASSLRTGVGIGELFF. In DNA, the CDR3 is TGTGCCAGCAGCCTGCGGACAGGGGTCGGGATCGGGGAGCTGTTTTTT.